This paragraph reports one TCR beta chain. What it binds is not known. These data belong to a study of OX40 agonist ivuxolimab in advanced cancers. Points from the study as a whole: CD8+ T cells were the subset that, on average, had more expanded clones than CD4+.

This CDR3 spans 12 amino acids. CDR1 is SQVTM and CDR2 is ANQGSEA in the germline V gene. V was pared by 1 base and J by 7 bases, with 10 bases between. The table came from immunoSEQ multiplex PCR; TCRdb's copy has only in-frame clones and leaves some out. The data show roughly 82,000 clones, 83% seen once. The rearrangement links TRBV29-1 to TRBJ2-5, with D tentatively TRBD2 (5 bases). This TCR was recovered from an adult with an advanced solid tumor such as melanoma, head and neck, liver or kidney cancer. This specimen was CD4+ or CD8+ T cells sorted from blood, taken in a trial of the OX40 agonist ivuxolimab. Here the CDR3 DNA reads TGCAGCGTTGAAGTCCGCGGAGGGACCCAGTACTTC. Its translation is CSVEVRGGTQYF.